The 14 T cell receptor beta chains below were found in one sample sequenced in a study of OX40 agonist ivuxolimab in advanced cancers. This table comes from immunoSEQ multiplex PCR, and its TCRdb copy is limited to in-frame clones, with some not included. The top ten clones hold approximately 14% of a sample with fewer than 50,000 clones, less than 95% of them seen once. The sample here was CD4+ or CD8+ T cells sorted from blood, taken in a trial of the OX40 agonist ivuxolimab. Receptors were obtained from an adult with an advanced solid tumor such as melanoma, head and neck, liver or kidney cancer.

The chain uses TRBV12-5 and TRBJ2-3; 10 bases are a match to TRBD1. Trimming took 5 bases from V and 1 from J; bases not matched to a gene: 6. The CDR3 length is 16 residues. Looked up from germline, CDR1 is LGHNT and CDR2 is FRNRAP. CDR3 region: CASGPGTGDGTDTQYF. CDR3 coding DNA: TGTGCTAGTGGTCCCGGGACAGGGGACGGCACAGATACGCAGTATTTT.

V is TRBV30 and J is TRBJ2-5; TRBD1 agrees at 8 bases. The CDR3 covers 12 residues. From germline, CDR1 is GTSNPN and CDR2 SVGIG (reference sequence). Losses at the gene ends were 4 bases for V and 6 bases for J; bases not matched to a gene: 4. The CDR3 spells CAWNTGGKTQYF. The CDR3 DNA reads as TGTGCCTGGAATACAGGGGGAAAGACCCAGTACTTC.

The sample holds one count of this clone. This chain links TRBV7-9 with TRBJ2-7; D remains unclear. The CDR3 sequence is 11 residues long. Germline-derived CDR1 and CDR2 are SEHNR and FQNEAQ (reference sequence). Trimming removed 0 bases at V and 7 bases at J, with 4 bases between. CDR3 region: CASSLAGEQYF. For the CDR3, the DNA is TGTGCCAGCAGCTTAGCAGGGGAGCAGTACTTC.

The chain recombines TRBV29-1 with TRBJ2-7, with 7 nucleotides matching TRBD2. The V gene end was trimmed by 0 bases and the J gene end by 6 bases; junction bases not matched to a gene: 5. The CDR3 consists of 13 residues. CDR1 is SQVTM, CDR2 ANQGSEA, per germline. The CDR3 DNA follows: TGCAGCGTTGAAGAGCGACTAGCTTCCGAGCAGTACTTC. Residues: CSVEERLASEQYF.

The CDR3 loop is CSVEEGTYTGELFF. CDR3 DNA: TGCAGCGTTGAAGAGGGGACTTATACCGGGGAGCTGTTTTTT. The rearrangement uses TRBV29-1 and TRBJ2-2; perhaps TRBD2 as D (6 bases). The germline CDR1 and CDR2 sequences are SQVTM and ANQGSEA. There are 14 residues in the CDR3. With 0 bases removed from V and 5 bases from J, the gap between germline ends came to 10 bases.

This clone was picked up one time. The chain employs TRBV10-3 and TRBJ1-5; 8 bases are a match to TRBD1. Germline V lookup: CDR1 ENHRY, CDR2 SYGVKD. Germline trimming cut 4 bases from V and 6 bases from J; bases unmatched to any gene: 8. The CDR3 spans 15 residues. This CDR3 reads CAISGTTGASQPQHF. The CDR3 coding sequence is TGTGCCATCAGTGGTACGACAGGGGCGAGTCAGCCCCAGCATTTT.

This chain links TRBV28 with TRBJ2-7, with D possibly TRBD1 on 5 matching bases. CDR1 MDHEN and CDR2 SYDVKM come from the germline V gene. V was trimmed by 6 bases and J by 0 bases, leaving 18 bases between them. The CDR3 is 16 residues long. CDR3 nucleotide sequence: TGTGCCAGCAGAGTTGCCTTCAGGGCCTTCTCCTACGAGCAGTACTTC. It codes for CASRVAFRAFSYEQYF. Full variable domain (remainder filled in from reference TRBV28 and TRBJ2-7): DVKVTQSSRYLVKRTGEKVFLECVQDMDHENMFWYRQDPGLGLRLIYFSYDVKMKEKGDIPEGYSVSREKKERFSLILESASTNQTSMYLCASRVAFRAFSYEQYFGPGTRLTVT.

This clone has more than one count but fewer than ten. The CDR3 coding sequence is TGTGCCAGCAGCTTAGGACAGTATACCAACACTGAAGCTTTCTTT. This translates into CASSLGQYTNTEAFF. The chain combines TRBV7-2 with TRBJ1-1, with D perhaps matching TRBD1 (5 bases). V was shortened by 1 base and J by 2 bases, with 11 bases between the two germline ends. CDR3 length: 15 amino acids. Germline CDR1 and CDR2: SGHTA and FQGNSA. The entire variable domain, with the rest obtained from reference TRBV7-2 and TRBJ1-1, is as follows: GAGVSQSPSNKVTEKGKDVELRCDPISGHTALYWYRQSLGQGLEFLIYFQGNSAPDKSGLPSDRFSAERTGGSVSTLTIQRTQQEDSAVYLCASSLGQYTNTEAFFGQGTRLTVV.

This rearrangement joins TRBV4-1 to TRBJ2-3; possibly TRBD1 for D (5 bases). The CDR3 sequence is 16 residues long. Germline-derived CDR1 and CDR2 are MGHRA and YSYEKL. Deletions cut 1 base from V and 0 bases from J, with 11 bases between. CDR3 sequence reads: CASSQGTSVSTDTQYF. The CDR3 DNA is TGCGCCAGCAGCCAAGGGACATCCGTTAGCACAGATACGCAGTATTTT.

The V gene is TRBV9, the J gene TRBJ1-2; D ambiguous. CDR1 and CDR2 from the germline V gene are SGDLS and YYNGEE. V dropped 7 bases and J dropped 4 bases, with 8 bases sitting between them. The CDR3 is made up of 11 amino acids. The CDR3 sequence is CASGGFYGYTF. DNA for the CDR3: TGTGCCAGCGGAGGGTTCTATGGCTACACCTTC.

The chain employs TRBV29-1 and TRBJ2-7; 11 bases align to TRBD2. The V and J ends lost 5 bases and 4 bases, in that order; junction bases with no gene match: 7. The CDR3 runs 14 residues. Germline V CDR1 and CDR2: SQVTM, ANQGSEA. This CDR3 reads CSVSPGTSGYEQYF. CDR3 coding DNA: TGCAGCGTTTCTCCCGGGACTAGCGGTTACGAGCAGTACTTC.

V and J are TRBV10-3 and TRBJ2-7, with 7 bases lining up with TRBD2. The CDR3 extends over 13 amino acids. With V trimmed by 8 bases and J by 5 bases, 9 bases remained unmatched. From germline, CDR1 is ENHRY and CDR2 SYGVKD. The CDR3 sequence is CAIGRGSLNEQYF. CDR3 DNA sequence: TGTGCCATCGGGCGCGGGAGTCTCAACGAGCAGTACTTC.

The J gene is TRBJ2-5, the V gene TRBV4-1, with D unresolved. The assigned J gene may be wrong: the sequence end matches TRBJ2-7 better. The CDR3 covers 13 residues. Germline V gene lookup returns CDR1 MGHRA and CDR2 YSYEKL. The CDR3 spells CASSQGLDYEQYF. CDR3 nucleotides: TGCGCCAGCAGCCAAGGATTGGACTACGAGCAGTACTTC.

This clone was counted between two and nine times. The rearrangement uses TRBV28 and TRBJ1-5; 8 bases line up with TRBD1. Trimming removed 3 bases from V and 9 bases from J; junction bases left unmatched: 13. The CDR3 extends over 16 amino acids. Germline-derived CDR1 and CDR2 are MDHEN and SYDVKM. The CDR3 DNA reads as TGTGCCAGCAGTTTGGACTGGGACAGGCTAGCGGGGCCCCAGCATTTT. This encodes CASSLDWDRLAGPQHF.